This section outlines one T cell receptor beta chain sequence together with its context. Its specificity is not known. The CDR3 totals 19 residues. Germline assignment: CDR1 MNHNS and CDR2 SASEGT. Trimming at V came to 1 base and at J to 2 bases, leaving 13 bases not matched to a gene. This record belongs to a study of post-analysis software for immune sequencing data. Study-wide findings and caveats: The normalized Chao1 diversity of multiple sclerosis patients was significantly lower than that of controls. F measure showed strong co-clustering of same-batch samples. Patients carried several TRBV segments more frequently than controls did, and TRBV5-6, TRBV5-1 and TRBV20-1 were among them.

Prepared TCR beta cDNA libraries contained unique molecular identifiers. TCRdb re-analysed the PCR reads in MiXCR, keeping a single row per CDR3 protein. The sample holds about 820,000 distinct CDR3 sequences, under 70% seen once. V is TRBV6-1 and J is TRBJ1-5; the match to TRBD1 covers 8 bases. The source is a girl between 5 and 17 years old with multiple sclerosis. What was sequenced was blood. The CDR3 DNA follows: TGTGCCAGCAGTGAAGAGCGCAGGGGGCGAATCTTTGGCAATCAGCCCCAGCATTTT. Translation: CASSEERRGRIFGNQPQHF.